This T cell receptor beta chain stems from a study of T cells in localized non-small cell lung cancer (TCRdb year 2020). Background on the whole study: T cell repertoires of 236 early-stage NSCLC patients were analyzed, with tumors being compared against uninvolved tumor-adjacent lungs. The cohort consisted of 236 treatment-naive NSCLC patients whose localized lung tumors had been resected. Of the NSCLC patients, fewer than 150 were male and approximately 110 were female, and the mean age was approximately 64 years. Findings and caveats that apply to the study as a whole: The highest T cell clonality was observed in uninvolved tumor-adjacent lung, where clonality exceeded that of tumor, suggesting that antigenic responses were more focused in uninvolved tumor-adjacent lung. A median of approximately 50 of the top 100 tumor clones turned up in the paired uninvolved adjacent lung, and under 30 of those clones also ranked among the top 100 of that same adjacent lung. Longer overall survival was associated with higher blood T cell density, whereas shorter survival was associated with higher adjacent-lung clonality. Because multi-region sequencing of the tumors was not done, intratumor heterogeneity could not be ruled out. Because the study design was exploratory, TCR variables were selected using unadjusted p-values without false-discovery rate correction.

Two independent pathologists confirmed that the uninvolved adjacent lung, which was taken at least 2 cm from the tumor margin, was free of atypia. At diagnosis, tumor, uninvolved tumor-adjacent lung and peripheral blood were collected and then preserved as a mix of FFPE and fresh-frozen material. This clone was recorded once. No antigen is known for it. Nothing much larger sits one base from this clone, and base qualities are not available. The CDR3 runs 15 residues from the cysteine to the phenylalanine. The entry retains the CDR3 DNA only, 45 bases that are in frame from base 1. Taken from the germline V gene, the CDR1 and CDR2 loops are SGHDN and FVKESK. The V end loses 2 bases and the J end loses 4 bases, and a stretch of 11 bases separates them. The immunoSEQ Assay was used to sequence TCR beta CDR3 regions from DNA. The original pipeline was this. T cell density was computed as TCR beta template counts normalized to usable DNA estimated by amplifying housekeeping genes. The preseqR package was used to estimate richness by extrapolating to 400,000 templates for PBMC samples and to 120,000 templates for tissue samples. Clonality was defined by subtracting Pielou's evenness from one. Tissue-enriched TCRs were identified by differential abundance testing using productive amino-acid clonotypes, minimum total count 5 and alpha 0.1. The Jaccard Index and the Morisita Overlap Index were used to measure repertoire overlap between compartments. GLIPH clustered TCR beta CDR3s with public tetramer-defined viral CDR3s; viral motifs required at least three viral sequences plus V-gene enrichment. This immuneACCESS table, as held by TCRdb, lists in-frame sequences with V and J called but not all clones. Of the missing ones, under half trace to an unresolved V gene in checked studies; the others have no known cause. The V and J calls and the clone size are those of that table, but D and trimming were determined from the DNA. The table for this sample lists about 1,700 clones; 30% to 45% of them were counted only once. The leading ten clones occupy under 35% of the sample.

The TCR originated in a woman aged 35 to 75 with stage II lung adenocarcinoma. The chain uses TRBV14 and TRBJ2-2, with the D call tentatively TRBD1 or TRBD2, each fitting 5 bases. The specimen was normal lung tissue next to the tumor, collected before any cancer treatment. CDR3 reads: CASSQQGGGTGELFF. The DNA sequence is TGTGCCAGCAGCCAACAGGGTGGGGGCACCGGGGAGCTGTTTTTT.